Presented here are 4 T cell receptor beta chains from one specimen sequenced in a study of shared clonotypes between healthy human individuals. Sequencing was performed with immunoSEQ multiplex PCR; in TCRdb, only in-frame clones are kept and a portion is missing. The repertoire holds about 2,500,000 clones, with just over 90% as singletons. Sample: naive CD4+ T cells sorted from blood. Subset noted: CD45RA+ positively selected. The receptors were sampled from a man between 18 and 35 years old in good health.

With regard to this clone: The identical CDR3 is also encoded by other nucleotide sequences in the sample. CDR3 nucleotide sequence: TGTGCCAGCAGACCCACGGGGAGGGAAGGGGTTTCACCCCTCCACTTT. It is translated as CASRPTGREGVSPLHF. This chain connects TRBV6-6 to TRBJ1-6; D may be TRBD1 (5 bases). Per germline, CDR1 MNHNY and CDR2 SVGAGI (reference sequence). The CDR3 loop spans 16 amino acids. V lost 6 bases to trimming and J lost 9 bases, with 21 bases between them.

Worth noting for this clone: Relative to the germline gene, one junction end is altered; a read error may explain this. J is TRBJ2-1 and V is TRBV7-7; possible D gene TRBD1, 6 bases. This CDR3 contains 13 residues. Germline V gene lookup returns CDR1 SSHAT and CDR2 FNYEAQ (reference sequence). The CDR3 protein is CASSRGRENEQFF. CDR3 bases: TGTGCTAGCAGCAGGGGCCGCGAAAATGAGCAGTTCTTC.

Notes on this clone: Other DNA sequences within the sample encode an identical CDR3. The V call is TRBV11-3, the J call TRBJ2-1, with a possible D match to TRBD2 (5 bases). V lost 1 base and J lost 2, with 9 bases in between. Germline V gives CDR1 SGHNT, CDR2 YENEEA. This CDR3 spans 15 amino acids. CDR3 DNA sequence: TGTGCCAGCAGCTTAGGCGGGCTAACCTACAATGAGCAGTTCTTC. Translation: CASSLGGLTYNEQFF.

V gene TRBV4-1 combines with J gene TRBJ1-6, with a weak D call TRBD1 (5 bases). Germline V gene lookup returns CDR1 MGHRA and CDR2 YSYEKL. The germline V and J ends were trimmed by 0 bases and 7 bases, with 13 bases remaining between them. The CDR3 is made up of 16 amino acids. The CDR3 DNA follows: TGCGCCAGCAGCCAAGATTTCGGGACGTTGAATTCACCCCTCCACTTT. Translation gives CASSQDFGTLNSPLHF.